What follows describes a single T cell receptor beta chain. This clone's antigen is unknown. Qualities for individual bases were not recorded, and no much larger clone is one base off. The sample comes from a study of T cell responses to AZD1222 COVID-19 vaccine (dated by TCRdb to about 2021). Study-wide context: Because spike-specific TCR depth and breadth did not differ between the two schedules, AZD1222 recipients who got a second dose at roughly 4 weeks were pooled with those who got a second dose at roughly 12 weeks. Enrollment into the trials was organized by age into subgroups of 18-55, 56-69 and 70-plus years, and those subgroups contained roughly 150, 30 and 60 TCR-sequenced participants, respectively. A total of 233 trial participants underwent TCR sequencing, of whom some 200 had received two doses of AZD1222 and around 26 had received two doses of the MenACWY control vaccine.

In light of the paper, this sample's time point label describes: baseline before first vaccination. Vaccinee samples were obtained from the UK trials COV001 and COV002, which included a single-blind randomized controlled phase 2/3 trial of AZD1222 (ChAdOx1 nCoV-19) in healthy adults. For TCRbeta chain sequencing, PBMC samples from trial participants were taken at day 0 and at day 28 after the second dose. CDR1 and CDR2 were assigned from the germline V gene as SNHLY and FYNNEI. From the cysteine through the phenylalanine, the CDR3 covers 14 amino acids. Left in the record is the CDR3 DNA by itself, 42 bases read in frame from the first base. For this chain, trimming is 4 bases at the V end and 5 bases at the J end, and the number of junction bases without a gene match is 1. The CDR3 regions of human TCRbeta chains were analyzed by immunosequencing. Under the source paper's analysis protocol: Repertoire TCRs were matched against a reference library of SARS-CoV-2-specific TCRs generated with the MIRA antigen-specificity platform. Breadth was defined as the fraction of unique TCRs that were SARS-CoV-2-associated. Depth was defined as the fraction of total T cells that were SARS-CoV-2-associated. Using the MIRA data, each spike-specific TCR was mapped to the spike region that the TCR reacts to and placed in a CD4 or CD8 class. Log10-transformed breadth and depth values were compared by one-way ANOVA with Sidak's multiple comparisons tests. TCRdb holds this immuneACCESS table with in-frame rearrangements only. Some clones are missing; in checked studies, unresolved V genes explain under half, and the rest has no known cause. V and J calls and clone size follow that table, whereas D and trimming were derived from the DNA. The sample table contains about 110,000 clones; only one count was recorded for about 86% of them. The ten largest account for over 3% of the sample.

Summary of the overall study and its limitations: After two AZD1222 doses, both the breadth and the depth of spike-specific TCRs were significantly higher than at day 0 and than in MenACWY recipients. No day 14 peak-response samples were available, so repertoires were characterized only after the peak T cell response. The 56-69-year group was small, and its depth increase did not reach significance, likely because of low power. Reportedly, close to half of the unique spike-specific TCRs recognized epitopes lying outside the regions that are mutated in the B.1.351 and B.1.1.7 variants. Participants were mostly white British, with more females than males. The authors suggested clonal diversity may have been underestimated. Conclusions about previously exposed vaccinees are limited, since just a handful of AZD1222 recipients were seropositive for SARS-CoV-2 at baseline. The whole spike protein was spanned by vaccine-associated CD4 TCRs, and dominant responses were seen in regions 160-218 and 743-854.

This chain joins TRBV2 to TRBJ1-5, with 11 middle bases fitting TRBD1. The receptor was derived from an adult in good health. The sample in question was peripheral blood, obtained on day 0 of AZD1222 vaccination. The nucleotide sequence is TGTGCCAGCAGTGGGACAGGGGGCGATCAGCCCCAGCATTTT. Its amino acids are CASSGTGGDQPQHF.